A single sample is the source of the 27 T cell receptor beta chains below, sequenced in a study of cytomegalovirus exposure and HLA in healthy donors (dated by TCRdb to about 2017). The library was obtained by the immunoSEQ multiplex PCR assay. The multiplex PCR relied on a mix of 60 forward primers for TCR Vbeta segments and 13 reverse primers for TCR Jbeta segments. What TCRdb holds here is the immuneACCESS table cut down to in-frame rearrangements. Part of the clones is not present; checked against another copy, under half of the missing clones reflect an unresolved V gene, and the others are unexplained. The sample contains around 130,000 clones, 70% to 85% of them found a single time. The leading ten clones occupy 5.8% of the sample. Material for sequencing was PBMCs. Every receptor here comes from a man aged 18 to 30 in good health and CMV-seropositive.

This clone was picked up a small number of times. This CDR3 is CASAASANTEAFF. CDR3 sequence (DNA): TGTGCCAGCGCGGCATCAGCAAACACTGAAGCTTTCTTT. This sequence joins TRBV7-6 and TRBJ1-1; no definite D call. The CDR3 runs to 13 residues. V lost 8 bases and J 2 bases, leaving 12 bases between the germline ends. From germline, CDR1 is SGHVS and CDR2 FNYEAQ.

The CDR3 DNA reads TGTGCCAGCAGCTCCCAGGTAGGGGCTGGAAAGCAGTTCTTC. Translation gives CASSSQVGAGKQFF. J is TRBJ2-1 and V is TRBV11-2, with TRBD1 as a possible D gene (5 bases). Germline CDR1 SGHAT, CDR2 FQNNGV. The length of the CDR3 is 14 residues. Trimming pared 4 bases from V and 11 bases from J, leaving 18 bases between.

The J gene is TRBJ2-7, the V gene TRBV25-1; the D is unclear. Germline V gives CDR1 MGHDK, CDR2 SYGVNS. The CDR3 has 14 amino acids. V lost 3 bases and J lost 1, with 10 bases in between. CDR3 coding DNA: TGTGCCAGCAGTGATTCCCTTAGATCCTACGAGCAGTACTTC. This gives the protein CASSDSLRSYEQYF.

The CDR3 loop is CAWSLFGNTIYF. The CDR3 DNA reads as TGTGCCTGGAGTCTATTTGGAAACACCATATATTTT. The V gene is TRBV30, the J gene TRBJ1-3, with D unresolved. The CDR3 contains 12 residues. CDR1 is GTSNPN and CDR2 is SVGIG in the germline V gene (reference sequence). The ends were cut back, 2 bases at V and 3 bases at J, with 5 bases in the middle. The full variable domain, completed using reference TRBV30 and TRBJ1-3, is SQTIHQWPATLVQPVGSPLSLECTVEGTSNPNLYWYRQAAGRGLQLLFYSVGIGQISSEVPQNLSASRPQDRQFILSSKKLLLSDSGFYLCAWSLFGNTIYFGEGSWLTVV.

V gene TRBV27 combines with J gene TRBJ2-5, with D tentatively TRBD2 (5 bases). The end of the DNA is better explained by TRBJ2-7, so the J call may be wrong. Germline V lookup: CDR1 MNHEY, CDR2 SMNVEV (reference sequence). CDR3 length: 13 residues. Written as DNA, the CDR3 is TGTGCCAGCAGCCTGACTGCGGAGGTCGAGCAGTACTTC. Translating it yields CASSLTAEVEQYF.

This rearrangement joins TRBV6-5 to TRBJ2-2; maybe TRBD1 (6 bases). The CDR3 has 16 amino acids. Trimming shortened V by 2 bases and J by 2 bases, and 12 bases separated the two germline ends. Germline V gives CDR1 MNHEY, CDR2 SVGAGI. The CDR3 spells CASSYKGQPNTGELFF. The CDR3 nucleotides read TGTGCCAGCAGTTACAAAGGACAGCCCAACACCGGGGAGCTGTTTTTT.

The chain is built from TRBV27 and TRBJ2-7, with 9 bases matching TRBD1. This CDR3 has 14 amino acids. Germline V lookup: CDR1 MNHEY, CDR2 SMNVEV (reference sequence). The V segment lost 10 bases and the J segment 10 bases; nucleotides outside the gene matches: 17. CDR3 sequence reads: CATSGRGQGTFQYF. As DNA, the CDR3 is TGTGCCACCTCCGGTAGGGGACAGGGTACATTTCAGTACTTC.

The chain combines TRBV21-1 with TRBJ1-3; the D call TRBD1 from the table was never checked on the DNA. TRBV21-1 is described as a pseudogene. This CDR3 region has 18 residues. CDR3 sequence: CASSKKAPGQEAGNTIYF. In DNA form, the CDR3 reads TGTGCCAGCAGCAAAAAAGCCCCGGGACAGGAGGCTGGAAACACCATATATTTT.

About this clone: Different DNA sequences within this sample yield the same CDR3. This rearrangement joins TRBV29-1 to TRBJ1-1, with D maybe TRBD1 (6 bases). The CDR3 is made up of 11 amino acids. Trimming removed 4 bases from V and 4 bases from J, with 7 bases in between. Per the germline V gene, CDR1 is SQVTM and CDR2 is ANQGSEA. The CDR3 DNA is TGCAGCGTTGGAGGGGGCACTGAAGCTTTCTTT. It translates to CSVGGGTEAFF.

This clone was seen just once. The chain has TRBV5-4 and TRBJ1-5; possibly TRBD1 for D (5 bases). This CDR3 has 14 residues. In germline, CDR1 is SGHNT, CDR2 YYREEE (reference sequence). With 4 bases removed from V and 8 bases from J, the gap between germline ends came to 16 bases. The CDR3 nucleotides read TGTGCCAGCAGCCCCGGAGGGGCCCCTGAGCCCCAGCATTTT. It codes for CASSPGGAPEPQHF.

The chain couples TRBV30 to TRBJ1-4, with D maybe TRBD1 (6 bases). The CDR3 has 18 residues. Trimming shortened V by 2 bases and J by 0 bases, and 19 bases separated the two germline ends. CDR1 is GTSNPN and CDR2 is SVGIG in the germline V gene (reference sequence). The CDR3 sequence: CAWSPGTLHGATNEKLFF. DNA for the CDR3: TGTGCCTGGAGTCCCGGGACACTCCACGGAGCAACTAATGAAAAACTGTTTTTT.

The chain has TRBV9 and TRBJ2-3, with 9 nucleotides matching TRBD1. V trimming: 3 bases; J trimming: 6 bases; junction bases outside the gene matches: 8. This CDR3 contains 15 residues. Germline CDR1 SGDLS, CDR2 YYNGEE. The CDR3: CASSARGTGMDTQYF. As DNA, the CDR3 is TGTGCCAGCAGCGCCCGTGGGACAGGGATGGATACGCAGTATTTT. The whole variable domain, filled in from reference TRBV9 and TRBJ2-3, reads DSGVTQTPKHLITATGQRVTLRCSPRSGDLSVYWYQQSLDQGLQFLIQYYNGEERAKGNILERFSAQQFPDLHSELNLSSLELGDSALYFCASSARGTGMDTQYFGPGTRLTVL.

The rearrangement links TRBV7-8 to TRBJ2-7; D unclear. CDR1 is SGHVS, CDR2 FQNEAQ, per germline. The CDR3 contains 11 residues. V gave up 6 bases and J gave up 4 bases, with 7 bases separating them. The CDR3: CASSDKYEQYF. The CDR3, as DNA: TGTGCCAGCAGTGACAAGTACGAGCAGTACTTC.

The CDR3 bases are TGTGCCAGCTCACCAGGGACAGGAGCCTCACCCCTCCACTTT. Translation: CASSPGTGASPLHF. The gene calls are TRBV18 and TRBJ1-6, with 8 bases matching TRBD1. CDR3 size: 14 residues. V lost 2 bases, J lost 10 bases, and 4 bases stayed unmatched. Germline CDR1 KGHSH, CDR2 LQKENI. Complete variable domain (other parts from reference TRBV18 and TRBJ1-6): NAGVMQNPRHLVRRRGQEARLRCSPMKGHSHVYWYRQLPEEGLKFMVYLQKENIIDESGMPKERFSAEFPKEGPSILRIQQVVRGDSAAYFCASSPGTGASPLHFGNGTRLTVT.

V gene TRBV6-1 combines with J gene TRBJ2-7, with TRBD2 matching over 8 bases. The CDR3 runs to 12 residues. The germline gives CDR1 MNHNS, CDR2 SASEGT. With V trimmed by 11 bases and J by 3 bases, 6 bases remained unmatched. The CDR3 loop reads CAPRGGIYEQYF. DNA for the CDR3: TGTGCCCCTCGGGGGGGGATCTACGAGCAGTACTTC.

The chain is built from TRBV28 and TRBJ1-5, with D possibly being TRBD1 (5 bases). The V and J ends lost 2 bases and 7 bases respectively, with 12 bases between them. CDR3 size: 14 residues. The germline V gene encodes CDR1 MDHEN and CDR2 SYDVKM. CDR3 in amino acids: CASSLGAGGQPQHF. The DNA of the CDR3 is TGTGCCAGCAGTTTAGGGGCGGGGGGGCAGCCCCAGCATTTT.

This clone was counted only a few times. This chain connects TRBV4-2 to TRBJ2-1; TRBD2 might be the D (7 bases). Looked up from germline, CDR1 is LGHNA and CDR2 is YNFKEQ. V dropped 8 bases and J dropped 5 bases, with 16 bases sitting between them. The CDR3 has 14 amino acids. As DNA, the CDR3 is TGTGCCAGCGGGAGGGGGAGAACAGACAATGAGCAGTTCTTC. Translated: CASGRGRTDNEQFF.

This chain links TRBV18 with TRBJ2-4, with 9 bases identical to TRBD1. Germline V gene lookup returns CDR1 KGHSH and CDR2 LQKENI. The V and J ends lost 4 bases and 0 bases, in that order; junction bases with no gene match: 16. This CDR3 has 20 amino acids. The CDR3 spells CASSQRTGVGANLAKNIQYF. The CDR3 nucleotides are TGTGCCAGCTCACAACGGACAGGGGTAGGGGCCAACCTAGCCAAAAACATTCAGTACTTC.

The chain carries TRBV5-4 and TRBJ1-3, with TRBD1 matching 7 bases. CDR3 length: 17 residues. V was clipped by 5 bases and J by 3 bases; unmatched bases: 14. Germline V gives CDR1 SGHNT, CDR2 YYREEE (reference sequence). The CDR3 nucleotides read TGTGCCAGCAGAGCCACCCCCGACAGGGAACGTGGAAACACCATATATTTT. This encodes CASRATPDRERGNTIYF.

This rearrangement joins TRBV15 to TRBJ2-7, with D perhaps matching TRBD1 (5 bases). The CDR3 is made up of 13 amino acids. V lost 7 bases, J lost 5 bases, and 15 bases lay in between. Per the germline V gene, CDR1 is LNHNV and CDR2 is YYDKDF (reference sequence). The CDR3 here is CATTHQGTDEQYF. The CDR3, as DNA: TGTGCCACCACTCACCAGGGAACTGACGAGCAGTACTTC.

This clone has only a few counts. The chain has TRBV28 and TRBJ1-2, with D hard to call. The germline gives CDR1 MDHEN, CDR2 SYDVKM. Deletions cut 6 bases from V and 4 bases from J, with 15 bases between. This CDR3 region has 14 residues. CDR3 sequence (DNA): TGTGCCAGCAGCGGGGTTTTGGCGTCCTATGGCTACACCTTC. Translating gives CASSGVLASYGYTF.

V is TRBV6-5 and J is TRBJ1-1; D not resolved. V was pared by 6 bases and J by 1 base, with 15 bases between. CDR3 size: 15 residues. Germline V gene data show CDR1 as MNHEY and CDR2 as SVGAGI. CDR3 sequence reads: CASRALRQANTEAFF. As DNA, the CDR3 is TGTGCCAGCAGGGCCCTGAGGCAAGCGAACACTGAAGCTTTCTTT.

The chain employs TRBV6-1 and TRBJ2-1; 14 bases agree with TRBD2. CDR1 and CDR2 from the germline V gene are MNHNS and SASEGT. The CDR3 loop spans 15 amino acids. V was pared by 4 bases and J by 9 bases, with 5 bases of the junction left unmatched. CDR3 nucleotide sequence: TGTGCCAGCAGTGGACCGGGACTAGCGGGAGTTGAGCAGTTCTTC. This codes for CASSGPGLAGVEQFF.

This chain joins TRBV19 and TRBJ2-7; D is perhaps TRBD1 (6 bases). The V end lost 1 base, the J end lost 6 bases, and 10 bases lay between the germline ends. The CDR3 contains 13 residues. In germline, CDR1 is LNHDA, CDR2 SQIVND (reference sequence). The CDR3: CASSIGRGGEQYF. The CDR3 DNA sequence: TGTGCCAGTAGTATAGGAAGAGGGGGCGAGCAGTACTTC.

The chain combines TRBV27 with TRBJ1-2, with TRBD1 identical over 7 bases. The CDR3 runs to 13 residues. Per germline, CDR1 MNHEY and CDR2 SMNVEV (reference sequence). V dropped 3 bases and J dropped 4; count of bases not matched to a gene: 2. The DNA for the CDR3 is TGTGCCAGCAGTTTCGGGGACAGCTATGGCTACACCTTC. It codes for CASSFGDSYGYTF.

This clone has only one observation. This sequence joins TRBV28 and TRBJ1-2; 7 positions agree with TRBD1. The V and J ends lost 5 bases and 4 bases, in that order; junction bases with no gene match: 7. CDR1 is MDHEN, CDR2 SYDVKM, per germline. The CDR3 length is 14 residues. The CDR3 protein is CASSEGAESYGYTF. The CDR3 DNA reads as TGTGCCAGCAGTGAGGGGGCGGAAAGCTATGGCTACACCTTC.

The chain combines TRBV13 with TRBJ2-4; perhaps TRBD2 as D (6 bases). Trimming removed 2 bases at V and 0 bases at J, with 8 bases between. CDR1 and CDR2 from the germline V gene are PRHDT and FYEKMQ (reference sequence). The CDR3 spans 15 residues. The CDR3 nucleotides read TGTGCCAGCAGCTTACGGGGGTTAGCCAAAAACATTCAGTACTTC. Protein: CASSLRGLAKNIQYF.